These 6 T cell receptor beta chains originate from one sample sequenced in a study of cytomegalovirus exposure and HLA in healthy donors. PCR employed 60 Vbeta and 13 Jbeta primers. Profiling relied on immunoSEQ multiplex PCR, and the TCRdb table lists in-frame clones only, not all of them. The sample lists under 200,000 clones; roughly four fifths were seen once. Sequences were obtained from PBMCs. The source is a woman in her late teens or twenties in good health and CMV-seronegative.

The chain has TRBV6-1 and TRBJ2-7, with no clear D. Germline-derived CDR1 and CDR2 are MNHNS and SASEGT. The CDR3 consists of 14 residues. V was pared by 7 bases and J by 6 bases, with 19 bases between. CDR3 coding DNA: TGTGCCAGCAAGGTTGCCGGGTTCGTGGGCGAGCAGTACTTC. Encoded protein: CASKVAGFVGEQYF.

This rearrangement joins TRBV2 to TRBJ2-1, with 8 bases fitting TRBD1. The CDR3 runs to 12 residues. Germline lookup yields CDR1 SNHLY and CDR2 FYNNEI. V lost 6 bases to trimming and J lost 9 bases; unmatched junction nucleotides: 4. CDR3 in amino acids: CASRITGGEQFF. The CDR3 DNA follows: TGTGCCAGCAGGATAACAGGGGGTGAGCAGTTCTTC.

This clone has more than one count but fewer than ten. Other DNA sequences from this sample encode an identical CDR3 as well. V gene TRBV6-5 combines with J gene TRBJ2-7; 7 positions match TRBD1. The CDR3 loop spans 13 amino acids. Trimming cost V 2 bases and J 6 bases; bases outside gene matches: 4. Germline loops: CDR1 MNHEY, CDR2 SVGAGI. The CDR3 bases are TGTGCCAGCAGTTACGAACAGGGGCGCGAGCAGTACTTC. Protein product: CASSYEQGREQYF.

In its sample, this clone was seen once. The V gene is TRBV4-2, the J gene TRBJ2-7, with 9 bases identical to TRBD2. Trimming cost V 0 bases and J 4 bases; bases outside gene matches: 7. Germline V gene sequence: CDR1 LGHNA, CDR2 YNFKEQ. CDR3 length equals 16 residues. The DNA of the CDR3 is TGTGCCAGCAGCCAAGAATCAACTAGCGGGCTATACGAGCAGTACTTC. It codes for CASSQESTSGLYEQYF.

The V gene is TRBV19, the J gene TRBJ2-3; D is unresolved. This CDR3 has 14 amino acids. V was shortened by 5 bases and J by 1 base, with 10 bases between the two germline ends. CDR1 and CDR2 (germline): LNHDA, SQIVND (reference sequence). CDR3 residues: CASSHTLGTDTQYF. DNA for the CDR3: TGTGCCAGTAGTCATACCTTAGGCACAGATACGCAGTATTTT.

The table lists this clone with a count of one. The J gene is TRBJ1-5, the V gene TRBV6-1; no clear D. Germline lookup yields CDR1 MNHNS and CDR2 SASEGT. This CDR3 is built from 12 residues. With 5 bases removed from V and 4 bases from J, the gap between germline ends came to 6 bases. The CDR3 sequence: CASSRENQPQHF. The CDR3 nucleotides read TGTGCCAGCAGTCGTGAGAATCAGCCCCAGCATTTT.